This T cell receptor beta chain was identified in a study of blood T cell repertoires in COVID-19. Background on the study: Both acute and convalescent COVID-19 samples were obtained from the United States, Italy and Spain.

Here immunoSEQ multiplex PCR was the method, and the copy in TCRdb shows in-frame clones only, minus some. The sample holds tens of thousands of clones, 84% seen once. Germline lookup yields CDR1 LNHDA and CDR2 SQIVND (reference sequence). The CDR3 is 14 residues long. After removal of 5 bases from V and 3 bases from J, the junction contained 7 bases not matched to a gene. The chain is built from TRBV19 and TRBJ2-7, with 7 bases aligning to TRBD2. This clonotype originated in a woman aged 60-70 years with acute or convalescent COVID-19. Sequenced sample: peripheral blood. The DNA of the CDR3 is TGTGCCAGTAGTGATGTCGGGGGGTACTACGAGCAGTACTTC. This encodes CASSDVGGYYEQYF.